This is a list of T cell receptor beta chains from one sample in a study of T cell repertoires in cytomegalovirus infection. TCRdb called the reads again in MiXCR, with one record for every CDR3 protein. The data show about 490,000 distinct CDR3 sequences, with roughly 12% seen just once and about 10% held by the top ten. The specimen was PBMCs. All receptors come from a human donor in good health (CMV status not recorded). Some clones in this sample may be carry-over from other donors' samples. CDR3s include the opening cysteine and the closing phenylalanine or tryptophan. The D gene is left open where the match is weak. Clone size is shown for a subset of rows, as once, few, many or a class of expanded clone.

clone_size: many; d_call: TRBD1; v_call: TRBV5-6; j_call: TRBJ2-7; cdr3_length: 17; cdr3_aa: CASSMGGQGSSSYEQYF; cdr3_nt: TGTGCCAGCAGCATGGGGGGACAGGGCTCCAGCTCCTACGAGCAGTACTTC
clone_size: few; d_call: TRBD2; v_call: TRBV4-1; j_call: TRBJ2-7; cdr3_length: 15; cdr3_aa: CASSQEQRGAYEQYF; cdr3_nt: TGCGCCAGCAGCCAAGAACAGCGGGGGGCCTACGAGCAGTACTTC
clone_size: few; d_call: .; v_call: TRBV29-1; j_call: TRBJ2-1; cdr3_length: 13; cdr3_aa: CSSGLSLGGEQFF; cdr3_nt: TGCAGCTCGGGACTTTCTTTAGGGGGTGAGCAGTTCTTC
clone_size: few; d_call: TRBD1; v_call: TRBV19; j_call: TRBJ2-7; cdr3_length: 15; cdr3_aa: CASSKPGQVPYEQYF; cdr3_nt: TGTGCCAGTAGTAAACCGGGACAGGTTCCCTACGAGCAGTACTTC
clone_size: .; d_call: .; v_call: TRBV30; j_call: TRBJ2-7; cdr3_length: 14; cdr3_aa: CARNTRGTSYEQYF; cdr3_nt: TGTGCCCGGAACACTAGGGGCACGAGCTACGAGCAGTACTTC
clone_size: few; d_call: .; v_call: TRBV29-1; j_call: TRBJ1-2; cdr3_length: 12; cdr3_aa: CSVESRNYGYTF; cdr3_nt: TGCAGCGTTGAGTCCAGGAACTATGGCTACACCTTC
clone_size: few; d_call: TRBD2; v_call: TRBV6-5; j_call: TRBJ2-1; cdr3_length: 12; cdr3_aa: CASSRGVGEQFF; cdr3_nt: TGTGCCAGCAGTCGGGGGGTGGGTGAGCAGTTCTTC
clone_size: .; d_call: TRBD1; v_call: TRBV20-1; j_call: TRBJ2-3; cdr3_length: 15; cdr3_aa: CSAQGDRTSTDTQYF; cdr3_nt: TGCAGTGCGCAAGGGGACAGGACATCCACAGATACGCAGTATTTT
clone_size: .; d_call: .; v_call: TRBV14; j_call: TRBJ2-1; cdr3_length: 16; cdr3_aa: CASSPKHGRGDNEQFF; cdr3_nt: TGTGCCAGCAGCCCCAAGCACGGGAGAGGGGACAATGAGCAGTTCTTC
clone_size: many; d_call: .; v_call: TRBV11-2; j_call: TRBJ2-7; cdr3_length: 13; cdr3_aa: CASDSERSYEQYF; cdr3_nt: TGTGCCAGCGACAGCGAGCGCTCCTACGAGCAGTACTTC
clone_size: once; d_call: .; v_call: TRBV9; j_call: TRBJ2-3; cdr3_length: 14; cdr3_aa: CASSVVSTGDTQYF; cdr3_nt: TGTGCCAGCAGCGTAGTTAGCACGGGAGATACGCAGTATTTT
clone_size: few; d_call: .; v_call: TRBV6-5; j_call: TRBJ2-3; cdr3_length: 16; cdr3_aa: CASSYSAGTYTDTQYF; cdr3_nt: TGTGCCAGCAGTTACTCTGCGGGGACGTACACAGATACGCAGTATTTT
clone_size: .; d_call: TRBD1; v_call: TRBV20-1; j_call: TRBJ1-5; cdr3_length: 14; cdr3_aa: CSVPTGQGDQPQHF; cdr3_nt: TGCAGTGTGCCAACGGGACAGGGTGATCAGCCCCAGCATTTT
clone_size: many; d_call: TRBD2; v_call: TRBV2; j_call: TRBJ2-7; cdr3_length: 15; cdr3_aa: CASSEGLAGAGEQYF; cdr3_nt: TGTGCCAGCAGTGAAGGATTAGCGGGGGCGGGGGAGCAGTACTTC
clone_size: few; d_call: .; v_call: TRBV19; j_call: TRBJ2-7; cdr3_length: 16; cdr3_aa: CASSARHGLRSYEQYF; cdr3_nt: TGTGCCAGTAGTGCCCGGCACGGTTTAAGGTCCTACGAGCAGTACTTC
clone_size: many; d_call: TRBD2; v_call: TRBV20-1; j_call: TRBJ2-7; cdr3_length: 11; cdr3_aa: CSAPGTSGPYF; cdr3_nt: TGCAGTGCTCCTGGGACTAGCGGGCCGTACTTC
clone_size: many; d_call: .; v_call: TRBV6-5; j_call: TRBJ2-2; cdr3_length: 14; cdr3_aa: CASSYSRNTGELFF; cdr3_nt: TGTGCCAGCAGTTACTCTCGGAACACCGGGGAGCTGTTTTTT
clone_size: many; d_call: .; v_call: TRBV6-1; j_call: TRBJ2-2; cdr3_length: 15; cdr3_aa: CASRIQPGATGELFF; cdr3_nt: TGTGCCAGCAGGATACAGCCTGGGGCCACCGGGGAGCTGTTTTTT
clone_size: many; d_call: .; v_call: TRBV12-3/TRBV12-4; j_call: TRBJ2-7; cdr3_length: 13; cdr3_aa: CASSWGTAGEQYF; cdr3_nt: TGTGCCAGCAGTTGGGGGACGGCCGGCGAGCAGTACTTC
clone_size: few; d_call: .; v_call: TRBV6-5; j_call: TRBJ2-7; cdr3_length: 13; cdr3_aa: CAATDAVGYEQYF; cdr3_nt: TGTGCCGCCACAGACGCAGTGGGCTACGAGCAGTACTTC
clone_size: .; d_call: TRBD2; v_call: TRBV28; j_call: TRBJ2-7; cdr3_length: 13; cdr3_aa: CASKVGGGYEQYF; cdr3_nt: TGTGCCAGTAAAGTTGGGGGGGGCTACGAGCAGTACTTC
clone_size: many; d_call: .; v_call: TRBV5-4; j_call: TRBJ1-3; cdr3_length: 15; cdr3_aa: CASRTGRSSGNTIYF; cdr3_nt: TGTGCCAGCAGAACGGGACGGAGCTCTGGAAACACCATATATTTT
clone_size: many; d_call: TRBD1; v_call: TRBV6-6; j_call: TRBJ2-5; cdr3_length: 16; cdr3_aa: CASSYSGQGAFETQYF; cdr3_nt: TGTGCCAGCAGTTACTCAGGGCAGGGGGCCTTCGAGACCCAGTACTTC
clone_size: once; d_call: TRBD1; v_call: TRBV5-1; j_call: TRBJ1-1; cdr3_length: 16; cdr3_aa: CASSLQGARVNTEAFF; cdr3_nt: TGCGCCAGCAGCTTGCAGGGGGCTAGGGTGAACACTGAAGCTTTCTTT
clone_size: few; d_call: .; v_call: TRBV3-1; j_call: TRBJ2-7; cdr3_length: 17; cdr3_aa: CASSQAPGGEEDYEQYF; cdr3_nt: TGTGCCAGCAGCCAAGCACCGGGTGGAGAAGAGGACTACGAGCAGTACTTC
clone_size: many; d_call: TRBD2; v_call: TRBV12-3/TRBV12-4; j_call: TRBJ2-3; cdr3_length: 14; cdr3_aa: CATSTSGGADTQYF; cdr3_nt: TGTGCCACCTCGACTAGCGGGGGGGCAGATACGCAGTATTTT
clone_size: many; d_call: .; v_call: TRBV12-3/TRBV12-4; j_call: TRBJ1-1; cdr3_length: 14; cdr3_aa: CASSFQDLNTEAFF; cdr3_nt: TGTGCCAGCAGTTTCCAGGACCTGAACACTGAAGCTTTCTTT
clone_size: many; d_call: TRBD1; v_call: TRBV30; j_call: TRBJ1-5; cdr3_length: 15; cdr3_aa: CAWSVDTGGNQPQHF; cdr3_nt: TGTGCCTGGAGTGTAGATACAGGGGGCAATCAGCCCCAGCATTTT
clone_size: few; d_call: .; v_call: TRBV20-1; j_call: TRBJ2-3; cdr3_length: 12; cdr3_aa: CSATFGVDTQYF; cdr3_nt: TGCAGTGCTACGTTCGGGGTAGATACGCAGTATTTT
clone_size: .; d_call: TRBD1; v_call: TRBV20-1; j_call: TRBJ1-4; cdr3_length: 13; cdr3_aa: CSAKGTGREKLFF; cdr3_nt: TGCAGTGCTAAAGGGACAGGGCGGGAAAAACTGTTTTTT
clone_size: many; d_call: .; v_call: TRBV2; j_call: TRBJ2-2; cdr3_length: 17; cdr3_aa: CASTSSREEPNTGELFF; cdr3_nt: TGTGCCAGCACGTCAAGCCGAGAGGAGCCGAACACCGGGGAGCTGTTTTTT
clone_size: .; d_call: .; v_call: TRBV19; j_call: TRBJ2-5; cdr3_length: 17; cdr3_aa: CASSSRGSNRLQETQYF; cdr3_nt: TGTGCCAGTAGTAGTAGGGGCTCGAATAGACTTCAAGAGACCCAGTACTTC
clone_size: few; d_call: .; v_call: TRBV5-1; j_call: TRBJ2-2; cdr3_length: 14; cdr3_aa: CASSSSQGSGELFF; cdr3_nt: TGCGCCAGCAGCTCATCACAGGGATCCGGGGAGCTGTTTTTT
clone_size: many; d_call: .; v_call: TRBV28; j_call: TRBJ2-5; cdr3_length: 13; cdr3_aa: CASSLSWEETQYF; cdr3_nt: TGTGCCAGCAGTTTATCCTGGGAAGAGACCCAGTACTTC
clone_size: many; d_call: TRBD2; v_call: TRBV2; j_call: TRBJ2-1; cdr3_length: 13; cdr3_aa: CASKTSGDNEQFF; cdr3_nt: TGTGCCAGCAAGACTAGCGGGGACAATGAGCAGTTCTTC
clone_size: .; d_call: TRBD1; v_call: TRBV12-3/TRBV12-4; j_call: TRBJ2-3; cdr3_length: 15; cdr3_aa: CASRFGTGLTDTQYF; cdr3_nt: TGTGCCAGCCGCTTCGGGACAGGGCTAACAGATACGCAGTATTTT
clone_size: few; d_call: TRBD1; v_call: TRBV6-6; j_call: TRBJ1-1; cdr3_length: 16; cdr3_aa: CASSKLRDRGEGEAFF; cdr3_nt: TGTGCCAGCAGTAAGCTCCGGGACAGGGGTGAGGGTGAAGCTTTCTTT
clone_size: many; d_call: .; v_call: TRBV7-2; j_call: TRBJ2-1; cdr3_length: 15; cdr3_aa: CASSWAAGEYNEQFF; cdr3_nt: TGTGCCAGCAGCTGGGCAGCGGGCGAATACAATGAGCAGTTCTTC
clone_size: few; d_call: .; v_call: TRBV12-3/TRBV12-4; j_call: TRBJ1-2; cdr3_length: 17; cdr3_aa: CASSLGGPSGQIYGYTF; cdr3_nt: TGTGCCAGCAGTTTGGGAGGGCCGAGCGGACAGATTTATGGCTACACCTTC
clone_size: many; d_call: TRBD2; v_call: TRBV20-1; j_call: TRBJ2-2; cdr3_length: 15; cdr3_aa: CSANPSGVNTGELFF; cdr3_nt: TGCAGTGCTAACCCTAGCGGGGTTAACACCGGGGAGCTGTTTTTT
clone_size: many; d_call: TRBD1; v_call: TRBV6-5; j_call: TRBJ1-1; cdr3_length: 14; cdr3_aa: CASSYDRENTEAFF; cdr3_nt: TGTGCCAGCAGTTACGACAGGGAGAACACTGAAGCTTTCTTT
clone_size: many; d_call: TRBD1; v_call: TRBV15; j_call: TRBJ2-7; cdr3_length: 14; cdr3_aa: CATSPRTGGYEQYF; cdr3_nt: TGTGCCACCAGCCCTCGGACAGGGGGCTACGAGCAGTACTTC
clone_size: few; d_call: .; v_call: TRBV27; j_call: TRBJ2-1; cdr3_length: 14; cdr3_aa: CASSLIYSYNEQFF; cdr3_nt: TGTGCCAGCAGTTTGATATACTCCTACAATGAGCAGTTCTTC
clone_size: many; d_call: .; v_call: TRBV11-2; j_call: TRBJ2-3; cdr3_length: 13; cdr3_aa: CASSLVPTDTQYF; cdr3_nt: TGTGCCAGCAGCTTAGTCCCCACAGATACGCAGTATTTT
clone_size: .; d_call: .; v_call: TRBV27; j_call: TRBJ2-7; cdr3_length: 14; cdr3_aa: CASSRQTGSYEQYF; cdr3_nt: TGTGCCAGCAGTCGTCAAACAGGTTCCTACGAGCAGTACTTC
clone_size: many; d_call: .; v_call: TRBV9; j_call: TRBJ1-2; cdr3_length: 16; cdr3_aa: CASSLGQRPLPHGYTF; cdr3_nt: TGTGCCAGCAGCCTCGGACAGCGACCCCTACCCCATGGCTACACCTTC